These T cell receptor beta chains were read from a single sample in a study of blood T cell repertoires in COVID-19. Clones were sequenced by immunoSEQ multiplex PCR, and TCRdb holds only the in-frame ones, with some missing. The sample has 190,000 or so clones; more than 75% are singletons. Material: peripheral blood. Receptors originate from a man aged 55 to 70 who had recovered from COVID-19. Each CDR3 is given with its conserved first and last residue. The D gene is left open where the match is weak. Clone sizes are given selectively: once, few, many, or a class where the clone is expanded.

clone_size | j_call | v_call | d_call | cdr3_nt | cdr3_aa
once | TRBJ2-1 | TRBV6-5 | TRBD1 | TGTGCTCGAGGGACAGGGAAAAATGAGCAGTTCTTC | CARGTGKNEQFF
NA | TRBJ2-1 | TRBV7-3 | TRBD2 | TGTGCCAGCAGCAAAGGACTAGTCGGGAACAATGAGCAGTTCTTC | CASSKGLVGNNEQFF
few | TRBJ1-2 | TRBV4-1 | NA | TGCGCCAGCAGCCAAGATGGGGGCGCTTACTATGGCTACACCTTC | CASSQDGGAYYGYTF
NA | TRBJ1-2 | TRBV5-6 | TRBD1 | TGTGCCAGCAGCTTGGGAGGGACAGGGGATGGCTACACCTTC | CASSLGGTGDGYTF
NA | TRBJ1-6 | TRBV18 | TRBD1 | TGTGCCAGCTCATTGGGACAGGGGCATTCACCCCTCCACTTT | CASSLGQGHSPLHF
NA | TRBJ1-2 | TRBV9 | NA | TGTGCCAGCAGCGTAGTGTCGGGACACCTGTCCTATGGCTACACCTTC | CASSVVSGHLSYGYTF
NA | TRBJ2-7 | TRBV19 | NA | TGTGCCAGTGGGCCGGCTGGGGAGCGCGAGCAGTACTTC | CASGPAGEREQYF
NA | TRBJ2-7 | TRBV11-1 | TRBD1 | TGTGCCAGCAGCTTCGGGACAGGGGGACAATACGAGCAGTACTTC | CASSFGTGGQYEQYF
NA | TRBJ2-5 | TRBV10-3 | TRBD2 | TGTGCCATCAGTGGGGCTCCAGGGACTAGCGGCTTCCAAGAGACCCAGTACTTC | CAISGAPGTSGFQETQYF
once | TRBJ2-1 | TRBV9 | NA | TGTGCCAGCAGCGGCGCTAGCTCCTACAATGAGCAGTTCTTC | CASSGASSYNEQFF
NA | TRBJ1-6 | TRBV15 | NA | TGTGCCACCAGCAGAGCCACAGCCAATTCACCCCTCCACTTT | CATSRATANSPLHF
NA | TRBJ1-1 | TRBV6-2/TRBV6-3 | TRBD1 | TGTGCCAGCAGCCCCCGACGATTTACCGGGACAGGAATGAGGTCAAACACTGAAGCTTTCTTT | CASSPRRFTGTGMRSNTEAFF
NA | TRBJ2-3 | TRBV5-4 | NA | TGTGCCAGCAGCATCGGACAGCGAACTAGCACAGATACGCAGTATTTT | CASSIGQRTSTDTQYF
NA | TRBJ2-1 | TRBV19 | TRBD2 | TGTGCCAGTAAGGCGGGAGGGCCCTACAATGAGCAGTTCTTC | CASKAGGPYNEQFF
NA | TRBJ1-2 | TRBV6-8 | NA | TGTGCCAGCACGGTAACAGGGCGCGGCTACACCTTC | CASTVTGRGYTF
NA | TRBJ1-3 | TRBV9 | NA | TGTGCCAGCAGCGTAGACCCTCGGGGGGGGCCTGGAAACACCATATATTTT | CASSVDPRGGPGNTIYF
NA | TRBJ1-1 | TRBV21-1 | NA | TGTGCCAGCAGCAAAGCGCCGAGGGCCGGGAACACTGAAGCTTTCTTT | CASSKAPRAGNTEAFF
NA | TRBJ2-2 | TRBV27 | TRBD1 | TGTGCCAGCAGCCGAGACAGGGGGCGAGGTACCGGGGAGCTGTTTTTT | CASSRDRGRGTGELFF
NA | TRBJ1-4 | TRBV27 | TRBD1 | TGTGCCAGCAGTTTATTTTTCGGGACAGGGGCACCCGGTGAAAAACTGTTTTTT | CASSLFFGTGAPGEKLFF
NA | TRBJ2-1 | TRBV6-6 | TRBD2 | TGTGCCAGCAGTACCCTAGCGGGAGACCACAATGAGCAGTTCTTC | CASSTLAGDHNEQFF
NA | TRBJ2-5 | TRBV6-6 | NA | TGTGCCAGCAGAAGAGGGAGGATGGGACCAGAGACCCAGTACTTC | CASRRGRMGPETQYF
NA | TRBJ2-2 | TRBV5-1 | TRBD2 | TGCGCCAGCAGCTCCTCGGGGGGCACCGGGGAGCTGTTTTTT | CASSSSGGTGELFF
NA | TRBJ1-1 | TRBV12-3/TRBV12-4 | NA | TGTGCCAGCAGCACGACCTTGCAGGGGGAAGCTTTCTTT | CASSTTLQGEAFF
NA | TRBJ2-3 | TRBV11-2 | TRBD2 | TGTGCCAGCAGCTTAACCTCCCCTACTAGCGGGGGGTTTACAGATACGCAGTATTTT | CASSLTSPTSGGFTDTQYF
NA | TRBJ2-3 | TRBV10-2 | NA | TGCGCCAGCAGTGATGTAGCGGTCCCAGATACGCAGTATTTT | CASSDVAVPDTQYF
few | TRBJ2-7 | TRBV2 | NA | TGTGCCAGCACAGCTCCCAGGGGAGTTGCCTACGAGCAGTACTTC | CASTAPRGVAYEQYF
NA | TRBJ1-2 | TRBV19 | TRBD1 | TGTGCCAGTATATTGACGGGACAGGGAAAGTATGGCTACACCTTC | CASILTGQGKYGYTF
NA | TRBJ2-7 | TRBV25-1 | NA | TGTGCCAGCAGTGAGGAGGGTCACGAGCAGTACTTC | CASSEEGHEQYF
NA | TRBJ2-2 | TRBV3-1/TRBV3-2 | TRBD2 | TGTGCCAGCAGCCAAGAGCCTAGCGGGAGTCGGGAGCTGTTTTTT | CASSQEPSGSRELFF
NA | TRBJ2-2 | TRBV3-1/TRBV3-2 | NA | TGTGCCAGCAGCCGCCGACAGGGAGGCCACACCGGGGAGCTGTTTTTT | CASSRRQGGHTGELFF
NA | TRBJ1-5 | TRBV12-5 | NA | TGTGCTAGTGGTTTGCCCCGGGGAACTTCCAGCAATCAGCCCCAGCATTTT | CASGLPRGTSSNQPQHF
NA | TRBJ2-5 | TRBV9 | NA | TGTGCCAGCAGCGGGGCGTCCCAAGAGACCCAGTACTTC | CASSGASQETQYF
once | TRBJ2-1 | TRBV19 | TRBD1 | TGTGCCAGTAGTATGGGGCAGGGGGATGAGCAGTTCTTC | CASSMGQGDEQFF
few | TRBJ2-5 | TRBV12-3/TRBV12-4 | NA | TGTGCCAGCAGTTTCGGGACTCAAGAGACCCAGTACTTC | CASSFGTQETQYF
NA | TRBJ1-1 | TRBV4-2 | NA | TGTGCCAGCAGCGAACAGTTGGGGAGACCGAACACTGAAGCTTTCTTT | CASSEQLGRPNTEAFF
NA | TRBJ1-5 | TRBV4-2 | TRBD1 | TGTGCCAGCAGCCAAGATGGACAGGGTACTCAGCCCCAGCATTTT | CASSQDGQGTQPQHF
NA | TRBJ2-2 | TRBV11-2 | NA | TGTGCCAGCAGCTTAGCACAGGCTACCGGGGAGCTGTTTTTT | CASSLAQATGELFF
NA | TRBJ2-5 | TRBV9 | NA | TGTGCCAGCAGCGTAGATGGGACACGTCAAGAGACCCAGTACTTC | CASSVDGTRQETQYF
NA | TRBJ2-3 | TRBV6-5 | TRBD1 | TGTGCCAGCAGTTTTACCCGCAGGGGGCCGGGGGATACGCAGTATTTT | CASSFTRRGPGDTQYF
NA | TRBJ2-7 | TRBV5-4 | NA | TGTGCCAGTTCGCGGGCTTACGAGCAGTACTTC | CASSRAYEQYF
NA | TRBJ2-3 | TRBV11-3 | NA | TGTGCCAGCAGCTTTCAGGGGGGTACGCAGTATTTT | CASSFQGGTQYF
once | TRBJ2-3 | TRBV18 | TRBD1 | TGTGCCAGCTCACCGGGACAGGGAGTCACAGATACGCAGTATTTT | CASSPGQGVTDTQYF
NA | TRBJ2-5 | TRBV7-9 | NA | TGTGCCAGCAGCCCCCAGACTAGTAGAGAGACCCAGTACTTC | CASSPQTSRETQYF
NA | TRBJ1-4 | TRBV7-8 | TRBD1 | TGTGCCAGCAGCTTCGGGACAGGGGTAGAAAAACTGTTTTTT | CASSFGTGVEKLFF
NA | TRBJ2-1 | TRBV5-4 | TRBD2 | TGTGCCAGCACCTCGGGGGGGGGAGGTGGCAATGAGCAGTTCTTC | CASTSGGGGGNEQFF
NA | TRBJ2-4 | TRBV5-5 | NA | TGTGCCAGCAGCTACCTGGCCGGTCAGGGTCAAAACATTCAGTACTTC | CASSYLAGQGQNIQYF
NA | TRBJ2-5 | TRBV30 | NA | TGTGCCTGGAGTGTATATGGTCCCAGTTCTCTCTACTTC | CAWSVYGPSSLYF
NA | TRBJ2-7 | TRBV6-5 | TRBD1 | TGTGCCAGCAGTTACTCGCAGGGGGCATACGAGCAGTACTTC | CASSYSQGAYEQYF
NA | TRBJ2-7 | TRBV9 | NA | TGTGCCAGCGGATATCATAAGGGACAGCCTTCGGGGGACGAGCAGTACTTC | CASGYHKGQPSGDEQYF
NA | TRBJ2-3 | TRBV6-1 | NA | TGTGCCAGCAGTGAAGCGTGGGGGGGCACAGATACGCAGTATTTT | CASSEAWGGTDTQYF
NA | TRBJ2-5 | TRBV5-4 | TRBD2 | TGTGCCAGCAGCACTCGACTAGCGGGAGAGGAGACCCAGTACTTC | CASSTRLAGEETQYF
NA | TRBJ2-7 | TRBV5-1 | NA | TGCGCCAGCAGCTTGGCGGCAGGCCTCTCCTACGAGCAGTACTTC | CASSLAAGLSYEQYF
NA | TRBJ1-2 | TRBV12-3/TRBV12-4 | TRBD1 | TGTGCCAGCAGCCCCGGACAGGCCTATGGCTACACCTTC | CASSPGQAYGYTF